Below are 17 T cell receptor beta chains sequenced from a single sample in a study of human T cells and chemical hapten exposure. Each CDR3 protein gets one entry after TCRdb re-called the RACE reads with MiXCR. Among nearly 80,000 distinct CDR3 sequences listed, under 13% were seen once. The time point is: patch test 1, 2 weeks after DPC sensitization. Treatment reported: therapeutic diphenylcyclopropenone sensitization with weekly scalp DPC. The sample consisted of whole blood, taken in connection with sensitization to the hapten diphenylcyclopropenone (DPC). The origin of the receptors is a woman aged 45 to 65 with alopecia areata. Some clones in this sample may be carry-over from other donors' samples.

This clonotype was detected many times. The DNA for the CDR3 is TGTGCCAGCTCACCACCGCGACGACCCAATGAAAAACTGTTTTTT. This codes for CASSPPRRPNEKLFF. The chain is built from TRBV18 and TRBJ1-4; D remains unclear. There are 15 residues in the CDR3. Germline V lookup: CDR1 KGHSH, CDR2 LQKENI. V was pared by 0 bases and J by 5 bases, with 10 bases between.

The genes are TRBV11-3 and TRBJ2-5, with 7 bases aligning to TRBD1. V lost 4 bases and J lost 4; bases outside the gene matches: 15. Germline CDR1 is SGHNT and CDR2 is YENEEA. CDR3 length equals 17 residues. CDR3 DNA sequence: TGTGCCAGCAGCTATCAACAGGGGATCATGCTCAGAGAGACCCAGTACTTC. Its translation is CASSYQQGIMLRETQYF.

The V call is TRBV11-3, the J call TRBJ1-3; possibly TRBD1 for D (5 bases). V was pared by 0 bases and J by 0 bases, with 12 bases between. The CDR3 sequence is 17 residues long. Germline CDR1 SGHNT, CDR2 YENEEA. The chain's CDR3 is CASSLDGTWGSGNTIYF. CDR3 sequence (DNA): TGTGCCAGCAGCTTAGACGGGACCTGGGGCTCTGGAAACACCATATATTTT. The whole variable domain, filled in from reference TRBV11-3 and TRBJ1-3, reads EAGVVQSPRYKIIEKKQPVAFWCNPISGHNTLYWYLQNLGQGPELLIRYENEEAVDDSQLPKDRFSAERLKGVDSTLKIQPAELGDSAVYLCASSLDGTWGSGNTIYFGEGSWLTVV.

The CDR3 sequence: CASSPWPVGASYNEQFF. The CDR3 nucleotides are TGTGCCAGCAGCCCCTGGCCGGTCGGGGCCTCCTACAATGAGCAGTTCTTC. This chain links TRBV7-2 with TRBJ2-1, with D perhaps given as TRBD1 or TRBD2 (5 bases each). Trimming pared 5 bases from V and 0 bases from J, leaving 17 bases between. CDR1 is SGHTA and CDR2 is FQGNSA in the germline V gene. The CDR3 length is 17 residues.

The genes are TRBV7-2 and TRBJ1-3; D is uncertain. Germline CDR1 and CDR2: SGHTA and FQGNSA. V lost 4 bases to trimming and J lost 1 base, with 8 bases between them. The CDR3 extends over 14 amino acids. CDR3 nucleotide sequence: TGTGCCAGCAGCTCTGGCACTTCTGGAAACACCATATATTTT. Its translation is CASSSGTSGNTIYF.

The V call is TRBV2, the J call TRBJ1-5; D is unresolved. This CDR3 region has 16 residues. Per germline, CDR1 SNHLY and CDR2 FYNNEI. Deletions cut 3 bases from V and 1 base from J, with 13 bases between. As DNA, the CDR3 is TGTGCCAGCAGTGATAGCGGAGGGAGGAGCAATCAGCCCCAGCATTTT. Encoded protein: CASSDSGGRSNQPQHF. Based on the CDR3 plus reference TRBV2 and TRBJ1-5, the full variable domain is EPEVTQTPSHQVTQMGQEVILRCVPISNHLYFYWYRQILGQKVEFLVSFYNNEISEKSEIFDDQFSVERPDGSNFTLKIRSTKLEDSAMYFCASSDSGGRSNQPQHFGDGTRLSIL.

This clonotype has just a few counts. The chain is built from TRBV11-2 and TRBJ2-1; tentative D call: TRBD2 (5 bases). This CDR3 has 12 amino acids. Germline V gene lookup returns CDR1 SGHAT and CDR2 FQNNGV. Trimming left V 5 bases short and J 8 bases short, with 10 bases between. The CDR3 region is CASSRTRDEQFF. CDR3 nucleotides: TGTGCCAGCAGCAGAACGAGGGATGAGCAGTTCTTC. The entire variable domain, with the rest obtained from reference TRBV11-2 and TRBJ2-1, is as follows: EAGVAQSPRYKIIEKRQSVAFWCNPISGHATLYWYQQILGQGPKLLIQFQNNGVVDDSQLPKDRFSAERLKGVDSTLKIQPAKLEDSAVYLCASSRTRDEQFFGPGTRLTVL.

This chain uses TRBV6-2 or TRBV6-3 with TRBJ1-1, with D perhaps matching TRBD1 (5 bases). Germline CDR1 is MNHEY and CDR2 is SVGEGT. Trimming shortened V by 6 bases and J by 1 base, and 15 bases separated the two germline ends. The CDR3 totals 15 residues. The CDR3 sequence is CASRSGGSGNTEAFF. DNA of the CDR3: TGTGCCAGCAGATCCGGGGGGTCGGGGAACACTGAAGCTTTCTTT.

This clonotype was found many times. The chain carries TRBV7-6 and TRBJ2-5; 9 bases line up with TRBD1. Germline V gene lookup returns CDR1 SGHVS and CDR2 FNYEAQ. The junction had 8 bases not matched to a gene; V was cut back by 5 bases and J by 4 bases. CDR3 length: 15 residues. The CDR3 region is CASSQDGQGTETQYF. DNA for the CDR3: TGTGCCAGCAGCCAAGATGGACAGGGGACAGAGACCCAGTACTTC.

V gene TRBV12-3 or TRBV12-4 combines with J gene TRBJ2-7; no definite D call. V was trimmed by 3 bases and J by 1 base, leaving 7 bases between them. The CDR3 consists of 13 residues. CDR3 in DNA: TGTGCCAGCAGTTTCTCTATTTCCTACGAGCAGTACTTC. Translation gives CASSFSISYEQYF.

This clonotype was detected a few times. The chain combines TRBV28 with TRBJ2-5, with D maybe TRBD1 (6 bases). This CDR3 has 13 residues. V shed 4 bases and J shed 7 bases, with 13 bases lying between them. CDR1 and CDR2 (germline): MDHEN, SYDVKM. DNA for the CDR3: TGTGCCAGCAGTTCCGCTGGCAGGGGGACCCAGTACTTC. Amino acid sequence: CASSSAGRGTQYF.

This clonotype appeared many times. The chain links TRBV29-1 to TRBJ2-7; 7 nucleotides agree with TRBD2. Trimming cost V 5 bases and J 1 base; bases outside gene matches: 2. The CDR3 length is 12 residues. Germline CDR1 SQVTM, CDR2 ANQGSEA. The CDR3, as DNA: TGCAGCGTTTCTAGCGGATCCTACGAGCAGTACTTC. Residues: CSVSSGSYEQYF.

In this sample, this clonotype turned up a few times. The chain has TRBV2 and TRBJ2-5; D may be TRBD2 (5 bases). The CDR3 length is 15 residues. In germline, CDR1 is SNHLY, CDR2 FYNNEI. V lost 4 bases and J lost 1, with 13 bases in between. The DNA of the CDR3 is TGTGCCAGCAGTGGAGAGGGAGTGGCCCAAGAGACCCAGTACTTC. Protein sequence: CASSGEGVAQETQYF.

The table lists this clonotype with many counts. DNA of the CDR3: TGTGCCAGCAGCCAAGCGACAGGGGGAAGGTACGAGCAGTACTTC. Translation: CASSQATGGRYEQYF. The J gene is TRBJ2-7, the V gene TRBV3-1, with 9 bases lining up with TRBD1. Germline trimming cut 1 base from V and 4 bases from J; bases unmatched to any gene: 5. The CDR3 covers 15 residues. Germline V gene sequence: CDR1 LGHDT, CDR2 YNNKEL (reference sequence).

V is TRBV4-2 and J is TRBJ2-5; 7 nucleotides line up with TRBD2. V was clipped by 0 bases and J by 1 base; unmatched bases: 8. The CDR3 is made up of 17 amino acids. Germline V gene data show CDR1 as LGHNA and CDR2 as YNFKEQ. Written as DNA, the CDR3 is TGTGCCAGCAGCCAAGATCGCATCCCTAGCGGCCAAGAGACCCAGTACTTC. It specifies CASSQDRIPSGQETQYF.

The chain links TRBV29-1 to TRBJ2-2; D gene unclear. With 4 bases removed from V and 1 base from J, the gap between germline ends came to 4 bases. Germline loops: CDR1 SQVTM, CDR2 ANQGSEA. The CDR3 spans 12 residues. The CDR3 here is CSVAGNTGELFF. DNA of the CDR3: TGCAGCGTTGCAGGGAACACCGGGGAGCTGTTTTTT.

This clonotype has a handful of counts. This chain links TRBV20-1 with TRBJ2-7; the D is unclear. Germline V gene data show CDR1 as DFQATT and CDR2 as SNEGSKA (reference sequence). There are 13 residues in the CDR3. Trimming shortened V by 1 base and J by 3 bases, and 10 bases separated the two germline ends. The CDR3 DNA reads TGCAGTGCTAGAGCAGGACGGAGCTACGAGCAGTACTTC. This translates into CSARAGRSYEQYF.